This record concerns one T cell receptor (beta chain) sequence. Original processing notes: The authors estimated nucleated cell counts from reference gene primer amplification. Profiled with immunoSEQ multiplex PCR; TCRdb holds only in-frame clones, not every one. The DNA was the basis for D and trimming; V, J and clone size are from that table. Among approximately 54,000 clones listed, roughly 82% were seen once. The germline gives CDR1 LNHDA, CDR2 SQIVND (reference sequence). The CDR3 is 16 residues long. With V trimmed by 3 bases and J by 8 bases, 10 bases remained unmatched. This sample is part of a study of blood T cell repertoires in COVID-19. Study summary: From T cells, B-cell-depleted T cells, or PBMCs came the material, which was cDNA or gDNA.

Specimen: peripheral blood. V usage is TRBV19 and J usage is TRBJ1-4; 9 bases align to TRBD1. The sequence derives from a human donor in a cohort sampled during active COVID-19. The CDR3 region has the DNA TGTGCCAGTAGTATTGGCGGTACAGGGGGCTCCGAAAAACTGTTTTTT. It codes for CASSIGGTGGSEKLFF.